Each of the 29 T cell receptor beta chains below was sequenced from the same sample in a study of T cell changes during pregnancy in multiple sclerosis. The protocol was immunoSEQ multiplex PCR, while the TCRdb copy is restricted to in-frame clones and leaves out a portion. The sample holds approximately 32,000 clones, 90% seen once. Material: peripheral blood, obtained in the third trimester of pregnancy. The receptors come from a female donor in good health, enrolled as a control in a pregnancy study.

The chain links TRBV5-6 to TRBJ2-7; tentatively, D is TRBD2 (6 bases). The CDR3 loop spans 15 amino acids. CDR1 SGHDT and CDR2 YYEEEE come from the germline V gene. V was pared by 0 bases and J by 1 base, with 11 bases between. The CDR3 is CASSLAGVGSYEQYF. In DNA, the CDR3 is TGTGCCAGCAGCTTGGCGGGGGTCGGGTCCTACGAGCAGTACTTC.

J is TRBJ2-1 and V is TRBV7-9; 9 bases agree with TRBD2. The CDR3 spans 15 residues. With V trimmed by 6 bases and J by 7 bases, 10 bases remained unmatched. The germline CDR1 and CDR2 sequences are SEHNR and FQNEAQ (reference sequence). CDR3 protein: CASRPPGTSKNEQFF. The CDR3 DNA follows: TGTGCCAGCAGACCGCCCGGGACTAGCAAGAATGAGCAGTTCTTC.

The table lists this clone with a count of one. V gene TRBV7-2 combines with J gene TRBJ2-3; 11 bases match TRBD2. The CDR3 loop spans 16 amino acids. V was clipped by 3 bases and J by 10 bases; unmatched bases: 12. The germline gives CDR1 SGHTA, CDR2 FQGNSA. This CDR3 is CASSFSGGAILPAQYF. As DNA, the CDR3 is TGTGCCAGCAGCTTTAGCGGGGGGGCTATCCTCCCGGCGCAGTATTTT.

The V gene is TRBV5-1, the J gene TRBJ1-6; 7 bases are a match to TRBD1. This CDR3 comprises 15 residues. The germline V gene encodes CDR1 SGHRS and CDR2 YFSETQ. The J segment lost 5 bases and the V segment lost 0 bases, leaving 2 bases of the junction unmatched. The CDR3 is CASSLDRGNNSPLHF. In DNA form, the CDR3 reads TGCGCCAGCAGCTTGGACAGGGGCAATAATTCACCCCTCCACTTT. Full variable domain (missing parts from reference TRBV5-1 and TRBJ1-6): KAGVTQTPRYLIKTRGQQVTLSCSPISGHRSVSWYQQTPGQGLQFLFEYFSETQRNKGNFPGRFSGRQFSNSRSEMNVSTLELGDSALYLCASSLDRGNNSPLHFGNGTRLTVT.

This clone was recorded only once. V gene TRBV7-2 combines with J gene TRBJ2-7, with D perhaps TRBD2 (7 bases). This CDR3 spans 13 amino acids. Germline V gene sequence: CDR1 SGHTA, CDR2 FQGNSA. The V end was cut by 8 bases, the J end by 0 bases, with 11 bases between. Written as DNA, the CDR3 is TGTGCCAGCCGAGGGGGGGGCTCCTACGAGCAGTACTTC. The encoded protein is CASRGGGSYEQYF.

CDR3 nucleotide sequence: TGCGCCAGCAGTGCTCTAGCGGGGCTCACAGATACGCAGTATTTT. This translates into CASSALAGLTDTQYF. The chain links TRBV10-1 to TRBJ2-3; 9 bases match TRBD2. Per germline, CDR1 WNHNN and CDR2 SYGVQD (reference sequence). The CDR3 loop spans 15 amino acids. Germline trimming cut 4 bases from V and 2 bases from J; bases unmatched to any gene: 4.

The chain links TRBV27 to TRBJ2-7; 7 nucleotides agree with TRBD2. Germline CDR1 is MNHEY and CDR2 is SMNVEV (reference sequence). There are 15 residues in the CDR3. The V and J ends lost 2 bases and 0 bases, in that order; junction bases with no gene match: 4. The CDR3 DNA reads TGTGCCAGCAGTTTAAGCGGGGTAAGCTCCTACGAGCAGTACTTC. Amino acids: CASSLSGVSSYEQYF.

The chain has TRBV18 and TRBJ1-2; 10 bases agree with TRBD1. There are 16 residues in the CDR3. Germline V lookup: CDR1 KGHSH, CDR2 LQKENI. The V segment lost 5 bases and the J segment 6 bases; nucleotides outside the gene matches: 12. The DNA of the CDR3 is TGTGCCAGCTCAACTGGACAGGGGGAGCTCAAGGATGGCTACACCTTC. Translating it yields CASSTGQGELKDGYTF.

This rearrangement joins TRBV7-6 to TRBJ2-5; TRBD2 aligns across 7 bases. Germline assignment: CDR1 SGHVS and CDR2 FNYEAQ. Trimming cost V 6 bases and J 0 bases; bases outside gene matches: 4. The CDR3 length is 14 residues. The CDR3 loop reads CASSTTSDQETQYF. In DNA form, the CDR3 reads TGTGCCAGCAGTACCACTAGCGACCAAGAGACCCAGTACTTC.

J is TRBJ1-5 and V is TRBV19, with unresolved D. V gave up 5 bases and J gave up 1 base, with 9 bases separating them. Germline-derived CDR1 and CDR2 are LNHDA and SQIVND (reference sequence). The CDR3 extends over 14 amino acids. The CDR3 here is CASSLVRSNQPQHF. The CDR3 nucleotides read TGTGCCAGTAGTTTAGTGAGGAGCAATCAGCCCCAGCATTTT.

The rearrangement links TRBV9 to TRBJ2-1, with TRBD2 as a possible D gene (5 bases). Trimming removed 0 bases at V and 7 bases at J, with 14 bases between. CDR1 and CDR2 (germline): SGDLS, YYNGEE. This CDR3 region has 15 residues. CDR3 DNA sequence: TGTGCCAGCAGCGTAGCTACTCGGGGAGTTAATGAGCAGTTCTTC. This gives the protein CASSVATRGVNEQFF.

As DNA, the CDR3 is TGTGCCAGCAGTGACTCTGGGACTAGCGGGGTCAATGAGCAGTTCTTC. It is translated as CASSDSGTSGVNEQFF. The rearrangement links TRBV6-4 to TRBJ2-1; 13 bases fit TRBD2. Germline-derived CDR1 and CDR2 are MRHNA and SNTAGT. The ends lost 0 bases at V and 6 bases at J; junction bases unmatched: 2. The CDR3 has 16 amino acids.

The chain has TRBV5-6 and TRBJ1-1; possibly TRBD1 for D (5 bases). Germline V gene sequence: CDR1 SGHDT, CDR2 YYEEEE. Deletions cut 3 bases from V and 4 bases from J, with 16 bases between. The CDR3 length is 15 residues. DNA of the CDR3: TGTGCCAGCAGCTGGCGCAGGGATTTAATCACTGAAGCTTTCTTT. Its translation: CASSWRRDLITEAFF.

The rearrangement joins TRBV19 to TRBJ2-1, with TRBD1 matching 8 bases. CDR1 LNHDA and CDR2 SQIVND come from the germline V gene (reference sequence). The CDR3 covers 16 residues. J lost 0 bases, V lost 6 bases, and 7 bases had no gene match. CDR3 residues: CASRAGGAGSYNEQFF. CDR3 nucleotide sequence: TGTGCCAGTAGGGCAGGGGGCGCCGGCTCCTACAATGAGCAGTTCTTC.

The gene calls are TRBV5-5 and TRBJ2-2, with TRBD1 identical over 7 bases. The V segment lost 3 bases and the J segment 5 bases; nucleotides outside the gene matches: 7. CDR1 is SGHKS, CDR2 YYEKEE, per germline (reference sequence). The CDR3 covers 15 residues. The CDR3 bases are TGTGCCAGCAGCTACAGACAGGGCTTGACCGGGGAGCTGTTTTTT. Translated, it gives CASSYRQGLTGELFF.

The chain is built from TRBV4-2 and TRBJ1-1; weak D call: TRBD1 (6 bases). CDR1 and CDR2 (germline): LGHNA, YNFKEQ. The CDR3 loop spans 18 amino acids. Trimming took 0 bases from V and 0 from J, leaving 17 bases between them. CDR3 in amino acids: CASSQEDAGATVNTEAFF. For the CDR3, the DNA is TGTGCCAGCAGCCAAGAGGACGCGGGGGCGACGGTGAACACTGAAGCTTTCTTT.

This clone was picked up one time. The V and J genes are TRBV13 and TRBJ2-7, with D maybe TRBD1 (5 bases). Germline CDR1 is PRHDT and CDR2 is FYEKMQ (reference sequence). The CDR3 consists of 14 residues. Trimming pared 3 bases from V and 4 bases from J, leaving 13 bases between. This chain's CDR3 is CASSLFQGNYEQYF. CDR3 bases: TGTGCCAGCAGCTTGTTTCAGGGAAATTACGAGCAGTACTTC. The full variable domain, completed using reference TRBV13 and TRBJ2-7, is AAGVIQSPRHLIKEKRETATLKCYPIPRHDTVYWYQQGPGQDPQFLISFYEKMQSDKGSIPDRFSAQQFSDYHSELNMSSLELGDSALYFCASSLFQGNYEQYFGPGTRLTVT.

The rearrangement links TRBV25-1 to TRBJ1-2; unclear D gene. The germline gives CDR1 MGHDK, CDR2 SYGVNS. Trimming pared 3 bases from V and 3 bases from J, leaving 5 bases between. This CDR3 is built from 12 residues. DNA of the CDR3: TGTGCCAGCAGTGAGGGCCACTATGGCTACACCTTC. It specifies CASSEGHYGYTF.

V is TRBV7-7 and J is TRBJ1-1; TRBD1 matches 7 bases. CDR1 SSHAT and CDR2 FNYEAQ come from the germline V gene (reference sequence). V lost 2 bases, J lost 7 bases, and 4 bases stayed unmatched. The CDR3 totals 13 residues. CDR3 DNA: TGTGCCAGCAGCTTAAACCGGGACAGTGAAGCTTTCTTT. It specifies CASSLNRDSEAFF.

V is TRBV29-1 and J is TRBJ2-1; D possibly corresponds to TRBD1 (6 bases). CDR1 SQVTM and CDR2 ANQGSEA come from the germline V gene. Trimming removed 7 bases at V and 9 bases at J, with 13 bases between. CDR3 length: 11 amino acids. The CDR3 DNA follows: TGCAGCGCTCAACAGGGTGGTGAGCAGTTCTTC. This sequence encodes CSAQQGGEQFF.

The V gene is TRBV4-1, the J gene TRBJ1-1, with 8 nucleotides matching TRBD1. The CDR3 length is 16 residues. The junction had 8 bases not matched to a gene; V was cut back by 4 bases and J by 1 base. Per the germline V gene, CDR1 is MGHRA and CDR2 is YSYEKL. This CDR3 is CASSPLPGQANTEAFF. DNA of the CDR3: TGCGCCAGCAGCCCTTTACCGGGACAGGCGAACACTGAAGCTTTCTTT.

The V call is TRBV18, the J call TRBJ1-1, with 9 bases that match TRBD1. Germline values: CDR1 KGHSH, CDR2 LQKENI. The length of the CDR3 is 15 residues. V gave up 5 bases and J gave up 6 bases; unmatched junction bases: 10. The CDR3 loop is CASSKPGTGRAEAFF. The CDR3 nucleotides are TGTGCCAGCTCAAAGCCCGGGACAGGGAGAGCTGAAGCTTTCTTT.

This clone is a singleton in its sample. The CDR3 loop is CAISPGTSRQETQYF. The CDR3, as DNA: TGTGCCATCAGCCCCGGGACTAGCAGACAAGAGACCCAGTACTTC. The rearrangement joins TRBV10-3 to TRBJ2-5; 9 positions match TRBD2. With 6 bases clipped from V and 2 bases from J, the junction kept 7 bases outside the gene matches. Germline V gene data show CDR1 as ENHRY and CDR2 as SYGVKD. CDR3 size: 15 residues.

The rearrangement links TRBV7-8 to TRBJ1-2; 8 bases match TRBD1. V lost 5 bases, J lost 0 bases, and 11 bases stayed unmatched. This CDR3 spans 17 amino acids. Germline CDR1 is SGHVS and CDR2 is FQNEAQ. The CDR3 region has the DNA TGTGCCAGCAGCGGGGACAGGAGGGCCCAAGCTAACTATGGCTACACCTTC. It yields the protein CASSGDRRAQANYGYTF.

This clone showed up just once. The chain is built from TRBV11-3 and TRBJ2-2; D is unclear. Trimming cost V 2 bases and J 4 bases, with 5 bases left between them. The CDR3 runs 13 residues. Germline V gene sequence: CDR1 SGHNT, CDR2 YENEEA. This CDR3 reads CASSLYSTGELFF. The CDR3 nucleotides are TGTGCCAGCAGCTTATATAGCACCGGGGAGCTGTTTTTT.

The J gene is TRBJ2-3, the V gene TRBV9, with TRBD1 matching 9 bases. The CDR3 totals 17 residues. Germline V CDR1 and CDR2: SGDLS, YYNGEE. The J segment lost 0 bases and the V segment lost 1 base, leaving 6 bases of the junction unmatched. CDR3 region: CASSVSRTGASTDTQYF. The CDR3 DNA reads as TGTGCCAGCAGCGTATCGCGGACAGGGGCTAGCACAGATACGCAGTATTTT. Full variable domain (missing parts from reference TRBV9 and TRBJ2-3): DSGVTQTPKHLITATGQRVTLRCSPRSGDLSVYWYQQSLDQGLQFLIQYYNGEERAKGNILERFSAQQFPDLHSELNLSSLELGDSALYFCASSVSRTGASTDTQYFGPGTRLTVL.

V gene TRBV6-1 combines with J gene TRBJ2-3; 10 bases map to TRBD2. Unmatched junction bases numbered 11, after V lost 4 bases and J lost 4 bases. Germline CDR1 and CDR2: MNHNS and SASEGT. The CDR3 contains 17 residues. CDR3 DNA: TGTGCCAGCAGTGCGATTAGCGGGGGGACGCGCCCAGATACGCAGTATTTT. The encoded protein is CASSAISGGTRPDTQYF.

This chain links TRBV28 with TRBJ1-6; the match to TRBD1 covers 8 bases. The trim removed 5 bases at V and 1 base at J, leaving 13 bases unmatched. The length of the CDR3 is 19 residues. Germline values: CDR1 MDHEN, CDR2 SYDVKM. The CDR3 DNA is TGTGCCAGCAGTCCTAGTAGACAGGGGCCGGGGTCCTATAATTCACCCCTCCACTTT. Translation gives CASSPSRQGPGSYNSPLHF. The complete variable domain, with remaining parts taken from reference TRBV28 and TRBJ1-6, reads DVKVTQSSRYLVKRTGEKVFLECVQDMDHENMFWYRQDPGLGLRLIYFSYDVKMKEKGDIPEGYSVSREKKERFSLILESASTNQTSMYLCASSPSRQGPGSYNSPLHFGNGTRLTVT.

The count of this clone is one. The chain recombines TRBV6-1 with TRBJ1-5; 7 nucleotides match TRBD1. V trimming: 5 bases; J trimming: 6 bases; junction bases outside the gene matches: 10. The CDR3 is 15 amino acids. CDR1 is MNHNS and CDR2 is SASEGT in the germline V gene. The CDR3 spells CASSNDRVSGQPQHF. CDR3 DNA sequence: TGTGCCAGCAGTAACGACAGGGTAAGCGGTCAGCCCCAGCATTTT.